Given below is one T cell receptor (beta chain) in context. Its specificity is unknown. This entry comes from a study of cytomegalovirus exposure and HLA in healthy donors. Study-level information: Out of 300 to 500 genotyped donors, about 76% belonged to the Caucasian-associated ancestry cluster. Study findings and constraints: Rare TCR sequences dominated, though some public TCRs recurred in many donors. In a later analysis, HLA-associated beta chains showed higher expansion and lower generation probabilities than comparable chains. Cytomegalovirus status was reportedly diagnosed by the classifier with high specificity and sensitivity.

Germline lookup yields CDR1 SGHRS and CDR2 YFSETQ. The CDR3 has 16 residues. The study ran its PCR with 60 Vbeta and 13 Jbeta primers. TCRdb's table, derived via immunoSEQ multiplex PCR, lists solely in-frame clones and lacks some. Its listing shows about 210,000 clones. Sequencing was done on a sample of PBMCs. V is TRBV5-1 and J is TRBJ2-5, with 8 bases lining up with TRBD1. The end of the DNA is better explained by TRBJ2-7, so the J call may be wrong. The sequence was collected from a woman aged 30 to 39 in good health and CMV-seropositive. CDR3 residues: CASSPPTGEVVYEQYF. For the CDR3, the DNA is TGCGCCAGCAGCCCACCGACAGGGGAGGTTGTCTACGAGCAGTACTTC.